The following is a T cell receptor (beta chain) sequence with its context. Its antigen remains unidentified. A junction boundary mismatches the germline segment, possibly from a read error. Germline lookup yields CDR1 LGHDT and CDR2 YNNKEL (reference sequence). The CDR3 has 13 amino acids. RNA transcripts served as the template for amplifying TCR beta CDR3 regions. First-round RT-PCR targeting the TCR CDR3 was performed with the HTBI primer set. MiXCR was run by TCRdb on the multiplex PCR reads, yielding one entry per CDR3 protein. Of 300,000 to 450,000 distinct CDR3 sequences in the sample, approximately 15% are singletons; the top ten hold 11%. The data belong to a study of T cells in Graves' hyperthyroidism and ophthalmopathy. Study results and limitations: Expanded thyroid clonotypes (above 0.001) were mostly also found in blood.

This clonotype was sampled from an older woman with Graves' hyperthyroidism. Input material: blood. This chain uses TRBV3-1 with TRBJ2-2, with a weak D call TRBD1 (6 bases). This CDR3 reads CVSRGGTTGELFF. CDR3 bases: TGTGTCAGCAGAGGGGGAACCACCGGGGAGCTGTTTTTT.